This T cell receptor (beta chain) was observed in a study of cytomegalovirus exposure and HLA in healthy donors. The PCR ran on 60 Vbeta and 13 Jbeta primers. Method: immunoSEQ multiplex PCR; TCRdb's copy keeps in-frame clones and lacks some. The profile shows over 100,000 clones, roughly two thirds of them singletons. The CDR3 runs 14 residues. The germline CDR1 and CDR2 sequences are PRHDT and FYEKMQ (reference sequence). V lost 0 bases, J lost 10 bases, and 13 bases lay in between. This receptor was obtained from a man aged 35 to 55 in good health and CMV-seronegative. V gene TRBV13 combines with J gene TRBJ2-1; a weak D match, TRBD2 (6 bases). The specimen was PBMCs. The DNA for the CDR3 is TGTGCCAGCAGCTTAGGAGGAAGTCGGGGGGAGCAGTTCTTC. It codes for CASSLGGSRGEQFF.